This TCR beta chain was identified during a study of T-cell memory formation after mild COVID-19. Whole-study context: TCR clustering was largely donor specific. Findings of the study overall: Contracting CD4+ clones sat mainly in CM and EM; CD8+ in EMRA. Within pre-infection memory, some responding clones were found, suggesting cross-reactive memory joined.

In this sample, this clonotype turned up many times. Its antigen is currently unknown. The CDR3 is made up of 16 amino acids. V lost 6 bases, J lost 3 bases, and 18 bases lay in between. CDR1 ENHRY and CDR2 SYGVKD come from the germline V gene. TCRdb reprocessed the 5' RACE reads via MiXCR and lists one record per CDR3 protein. The table lists 270,000 or so distinct CDR3 sequences, about 20% of them singletons. The sequenced material came from PBMCs or a T cell subset sorted from them (not recorded which). The rearrangement links TRBV10-3 to TRBJ2-1; the D call may be TRBD1 or TRBD2 (5 bases each). The clonotype originates from a man aged 18 to 30 who had mild COVID-19 (a few samples of this study predate the infection). Cell type and time point are not known. The CDR3 DNA reads TGTGCCATCAGCAGCCGGGGCCGCTCCCTCTACAATGAGCAGTTCTTC. Translated, it gives CAISSRGRSLYNEQFF.